The 17 T cell receptor beta chains below come from one sample, sequenced in a study of T-cell memory formation after mild COVID-19. TCRdb independently ran MiXCR on the 5' RACE reads; one entry per CDR3 protein. The sample consists of 150,000 to 200,000 distinct CDR3 sequences, around a tenth of them appearing once. The sample was PBMCs or a T cell subset sorted from them (not recorded which). The source of these receptors is a man aged 18-30 years who had mild COVID-19 (a few samples of this study predate the infection). Cell type and time point are not known.

Only a few counts were recorded for this clonotype. J is TRBJ1-6 and V is TRBV5-1; a weak D match, TRBD1 (5 bases). Trimming shortened V by 0 bases and J by 10 bases, and 14 bases separated the two germline ends. The CDR3 sequence is 15 residues long. The germline CDR1 and CDR2 sequences are SGHRS and YFSETQ. CDR3 region: CASSLAGKERSPLHF. CDR3 bases: TGCGCCAGCAGCTTGGCAGGGAAGGAGAGATCACCCCTCCACTTT.

This clonotype came up a few times. This chain uses TRBV11-1 with TRBJ1-2, with 9 positions matching TRBD1. V lost 5 bases and J lost 4; bases outside the gene matches: 5. The CDR3 extends over 14 amino acids. Per germline, CDR1 SGHAT and CDR2 FQDESV (reference sequence). This CDR3 reads CASSTGQGGYGYTF. CDR3 coding DNA: TGTGCCAGCAGCACGGGACAGGGCGGCTATGGCTACACCTTC.

This clonotype showed up just a few times. The chain couples TRBV9 to TRBJ2-2; 11 bases match TRBD1. Trimming cost V 4 bases and J 5 bases; bases outside gene matches: 4. CDR1 is SGDLS, CDR2 YYNGEE, per germline. This CDR3 is built from 15 residues. CDR3 protein: CASSWDRGWTGELFF. For the CDR3, the DNA is TGTGCCAGCAGCTGGGACAGGGGGTGGACCGGGGAGCTGTTTTTT.

The V gene is TRBV28, the J gene TRBJ1-2; 7 nucleotides agree with TRBD1. Trimming took 6 bases from V and 0 from J; bases not matched to a gene: 7. The CDR3 contains 15 residues. In germline, CDR1 is MDHEN, CDR2 SYDVKM. The CDR3 DNA is TGTGCCAGCAGCGGCGACAGGGTTCCTAACTATGGCTACACCTTC. The encoded protein is CASSGDRVPNYGYTF.

This clonotype occurred a few times. The chain joins TRBV6-1 to TRBJ2-7; TRBD2 matches at 9 bases. CDR1 and CDR2 from the germline V gene are MNHNS and SASEGT. The CDR3 is 16 amino acids. With 8 bases clipped from V and 7 bases from J, the junction kept 18 bases outside the gene matches. The CDR3 is CASGPASGAKYVEQYV. CDR3 nucleotides: TGTGCCAGCGGTCCGGCTAGCGGGGCCAAATACGTGGAGCAGTACGTC.

This chain links TRBV12-3 or TRBV12-4 with TRBJ1-1; D is ambiguous. The V end lost 6 bases, the J end lost 3 bases, and 11 bases lay between the germline ends. This CDR3 region has 13 residues. This CDR3 reads CASSPDGYTEAFF. The CDR3 DNA follows: TGTGCCAGCAGCCCCGACGGTTACACTGAAGCTTTCTTT.

The J gene is TRBJ1-2, the V gene TRBV6-1; no definite D call. The germline V gene has CDR1 MNHNS and CDR2 SASEGT. The CDR3 runs 13 residues. Trimming took off 4 bases at V and 4 bases at J, with 10 bases between the two ends. This chain's CDR3 is CASSAHRGYGYTF. The DNA of the CDR3 is TGTGCCAGCAGTGCCCACAGAGGCTATGGCTACACCTTC.

In this sample, this clonotype turned up a few times. This chain uses TRBV12-3 or TRBV12-4 with TRBJ2-2; D might be TRBD2 (6 bases). V lost 5 bases, J lost 4 bases, and 17 bases lay in between. The CDR3 has 16 amino acids. CDR3 amino acids: CASSPSRGRGTGELFF. In nucleotides, the CDR3 is TGTGCCAGCAGTCCGAGTCGGGGGAGAGGCACCGGGGAGCTGTTTTTT.

Turning to this clonotype: This sequence may be a read error, since a much larger clone differs from it by one base. The CDR3 spells CASSPTGWETQYF. CDR3 nucleotide sequence: TGTGCCAGCAGCCCGACAGGGTGGGAGACCCAGTACTTC. This chain connects TRBV7-2 to TRBJ2-5; 7 bases map to TRBD1. V dropped 5 bases and J dropped 5; count of bases not matched to a gene: 5. Per germline, CDR1 SGHTA and CDR2 FQGNSA. CDR3 length equals 13 residues.

This chain joins TRBV29-1 and TRBJ2-3, with 7 bases identical to TRBD2. This CDR3 is 17 amino acids long. V was pared by 4 bases and J by 0 bases, with 13 bases of the junction left unmatched. The V gene's germline CDR1 is SQVTM and CDR2 ANQGSEA. CDR3 amino acids: CSVVALASGGSTDTQYF. CDR3 bases: TGCAGCGTTGTAGCACTAGCGTCCGGGGGGAGCACAGATACGCAGTATTTT.

In this sample, this clonotype turned up many times. The chain recombines TRBV4-3 with TRBJ1-6, with unresolved D. Germline V gene sequence: CDR1 LGHNA, CDR2 YSLEER. V lost 6 bases and J lost 4, with 22 bases in between. This CDR3 spans 18 amino acids. Here the CDR3 DNA reads TGCGCCAGCAGTTTTACCACGGCAGCGGGATCATATAATTCACCCCTCCACTTT. Residues: CASSFTTAAGSYNSPLHF.

Only a few counts were recorded for this clonotype. This sequence joins TRBV28 and TRBJ1-2; the D gene is possibly TRBD1 (6 bases). Trimming pared 7 bases from V and 7 bases from J, leaving 13 bases between. The CDR3 is 12 amino acids. Germline CDR1 reads MDHEN; CDR2 reads SYDVKM. The CDR3 DNA sequence: TGTGCCAGCACGACTACAGGGTTTGGCTACACCTTC. Protein: CASTTTGFGYTF.

CDR3: CASSSDRDVFTDTQYF. The CDR3 DNA is TGCGCCAGCAGCTCGGACAGGGATGTGTTTACAGATACGCAGTATTTT. The rearrangement links TRBV5-1 to TRBJ2-3; 8 bases line up with TRBD1. The germline CDR1 and CDR2 sequences are SGHRS and YFSETQ. The V segment lost 3 bases and the J segment 3 bases; nucleotides outside the gene matches: 9. CDR3 size: 16 residues.

This clonotype has only a few counts. The chain is built from TRBV11-2 and TRBJ2-5, with TRBD2 matching 13 bases. Germline trimming cut 3 bases from V and 5 bases from J; bases unmatched to any gene: 9. This CDR3 has 17 amino acids. The germline V gene has CDR1 SGHAT and CDR2 FQNNGV. CDR3 sequence: CASSFVLTSGGAETQYF. The DNA of the CDR3 is TGTGCCAGCAGCTTCGTATTAACTAGCGGGGGGGCGGAGACCCAGTACTTC.

This clonotype appeared many times. This chain links TRBV5-1 with TRBJ2-3, with D hard to call. The length of the CDR3 is 12 residues. Germline CDR1 SGHRS, CDR2 YFSETQ. The V end lost 0 bases, the J end lost 6 bases, and 5 bases lay between the germline ends. The CDR3 region has the DNA TGCGCCAGCAGCTTGGCGCGCGATACGCAGTATTTT. Amino acids: CASSLARDTQYF.

This clonotype has a handful of counts. The rearrangement uses TRBV12-3 or TRBV12-4 and TRBJ2-3; D perhaps matches TRBD2 (5 bases). The CDR3 is 15 residues long. Trimming pared 6 bases from V and 2 bases from J, leaving 15 bases between. The CDR3 DNA sequence: TGTGCCAGCAGGAGACCGGGATCTAACACAGATACGCAGTATTTT. Protein: CASRRPGSNTDTQYF.

This clonotype was observed a few times. The chain uses TRBV20-1 and TRBJ2-1; 10 bases line up with TRBD1. CDR1 is DFQATT, CDR2 SNEGSKA, per germline (reference sequence). V gave up 5 bases and J gave up 7 bases; unmatched junction bases: 8. The CDR3 sequence is 14 residues long. This CDR3 reads CSAEDRGKRNEQFF. In DNA, the CDR3 is TGCAGTGCTGAGGACAGGGGGAAGCGGAATGAGCAGTTCTTC.